These 2 T cell receptor beta chains came from one sample sequenced in a study of blood T cell repertoires in COVID-19. The data were produced by immunoSEQ multiplex PCR, yet TCRdb's version contains in-frame clones alone and is incomplete. The sample contains about 80,000 clones, 78% of which appear only once. The sample consisted of peripheral blood. These receptors all stem from a human donor in a cohort sampled during active COVID-19.

The chain couples TRBV27 to TRBJ2-3; D gene uncertain. V was clipped by 5 bases and J by 6 bases, with 12 bases between them. CDR1 is MNHEY, CDR2 SMNVEV, per germline (reference sequence). The CDR3 has 13 residues. CDR3 DNA: TGTGCCAGCAGTGGGCTGGTCTTGGATACGCAGTATTTT. Translation gives CASSGLVLDTQYF.

Ten or more counts support this clone. This chain links TRBV28 with TRBJ2-7, with 7 bases identical to TRBD1. Germline loops: CDR1 MDHEN, CDR2 SYDVKM. The trim removed 5 bases at V and 4 bases at J, leaving 14 bases unmatched. The length of the CDR3 is 16 residues. The CDR3 sequence: CASSDLKSGQWYEQYF. CDR3 coding DNA: TGTGCCAGCAGTGACCTGAAGTCGGGACAGTGGTACGAGCAGTACTTC.